This passage covers 10 T cell receptor beta chains from one sample sequenced in a study of T-cell memory formation after mild COVID-19. MiXCR, applied by TCRdb to the 5' RACE reads, yields one record per CDR3 protein. The sample yields about 57,000 distinct CDR3 sequences, 10% to 15% seen once. The sample was PBMCs or a T cell subset sorted from them (not recorded which). These receptors were taken from a young man who had mild COVID-19 (a few samples of this study predate the infection). Cell type and time point are not known.

This clonotype has only a few counts. The chain employs TRBV9 and TRBJ2-7, with a tentative D call TRBD2 (7 bases). The CDR3 has 15 residues. Germline V gives CDR1 SGDLS, CDR2 YYNGEE. V lost 0 bases to trimming and J lost 1 base, with 11 bases between them. CDR3 protein: CASSVAAGASYEQYF. CDR3 coding DNA: TGTGCCAGCAGCGTAGCTGCGGGGGCGTCCTACGAGCAGTACTTC. Together with reference TRBV9 and TRBJ2-7, the CDR3 gives the full variable domain: DSGVTQTPKHLITATGQRVTLRCSPRSGDLSVYWYQQSLDQGLQFLIQYYNGEERAKGNILERFSAQQFPDLHSELNLSSLELGDSALYFCASSVAAGASYEQYFGPGTRLTVT.

The chain combines TRBV7-8 with TRBJ1-5, with D unresolved. Deletions cut 3 bases from V and 2 bases from J, with 11 bases between. This CDR3 comprises 15 residues. The germline CDR1 and CDR2 sequences are SGHVS and FQNEAQ. CDR3 loop: CASSFTVGGNQPQHF. The CDR3 DNA reads TGTGCCAGCAGCTTTACGGTCGGGGGCAATCAGCCCCAGCATTTT.

This clonotype was counted a few times. The rearrangement links TRBV20-1 to TRBJ2-7, with 10 bases matching TRBD1. Germline V gene data show CDR1 as DFQATT and CDR2 as SNEGSKA (reference sequence). The CDR3 spans 16 residues. Germline trimming cut 0 bases from V and 5 bases from J; bases unmatched to any gene: 10. CDR3 sequence reads: CSARDMLGTGAHEQYV. In nucleotides, the CDR3 is TGCAGTGCTAGAGATATGTTGGGGACAGGGGCCCACGAGCAGTACGTC.

This clonotype has ten or more counts. The V and J genes are TRBV3-1 and TRBJ2-5, with D possibly matching TRBD2 (6 bases). Germline V gene lookup returns CDR1 LGHDT and CDR2 YNNKEL (reference sequence). V dropped 4 bases and J dropped 1 base, with 13 bases sitting between them. The CDR3 spans 15 residues. The CDR3 bases are TGTGCCAGCAGCCCAAGCGGAGGGACCCAAGAGACCCAGTACTTC. Translation gives CASSPSGGTQETQYF.

The sample holds a few counts of this clonotype. V and J are TRBV20-1 and TRBJ2-1, with a weak D call TRBD2 (5 bases). CDR1 is DFQATT, CDR2 SNEGSKA, per germline (reference sequence). Between the trimmed V and J ends, which lost 4 bases and 5 bases, there was a span of 12 bases. This CDR3 is 13 amino acids long. Here the CDR3 DNA reads TGCAGTGCTATACCCTCTAGCAACAATGAGCAGTTCTTC. Amino acids: CSAIPSSNNEQFF.

The CDR3: CASSVLGADTQYF. The DNA of the CDR3 is TGTGCCAGCAGCGTTCTAGGGGCGGATACGCAGTATTTT. The chain uses TRBV7-2 and TRBJ2-3, with D maybe TRBD1 (5 bases). The CDR3 length is 13 residues. Trimming took 5 bases from V and 6 from J, leaving 12 bases between them. Germline values: CDR1 SGHTA, CDR2 FQGNSA.

The chain uses TRBV4-3 and TRBJ2-3, with a tentative D call TRBD2 (6 bases). V was trimmed by 1 base and J by 2 bases, leaving 13 bases between them. The germline CDR1 and CDR2 sequences are LGHNA and YSLEER. This CDR3 is 16 amino acids long. The CDR3 bases are TGCGCCAGCAGCCAAGTGACGGGGGAGCCCACAGATACGCAGTATTTT. Amino acid sequence: CASSQVTGEPTDTQYF.

A few counts support this clonotype. This sequence joins TRBV7-9 and TRBJ1-2; D perhaps matches TRBD1 (6 bases). V dropped 6 bases and J dropped 2 bases, with 10 bases sitting between them. Germline CDR1 and CDR2: SEHNR and FQNEAQ (reference sequence). This CDR3 is 13 amino acids long. CDR3 in amino acids: CASRNQGNYGYTF. The CDR3 DNA reads TGTGCCAGCAGGAATCAGGGGAACTATGGCTACACCTTC.

The CDR3 nucleotides read TGCAGTGCTAGACGGGGAGCGGGGGAGACCCAGTACTTC. Its protein product is CSARRGAGETQYF. This chain connects TRBV20-1 to TRBJ2-5; TRBD2 aligns across 7 bases. J was trimmed by 5 bases and V by 2 bases; bases with no gene match: 5. Germline values: CDR1 DFQATT, CDR2 SNEGSKA (reference sequence). The CDR3 sequence is 13 residues long.

This clonotype has more than one count but fewer than ten. This chain uses TRBV29-1 with TRBJ2-3, with 8 bases fitting TRBD1. Unmatched junction bases numbered 15, after V lost 6 bases and J lost 1 base. The CDR3 sequence is 17 residues long. The germline CDR1 and CDR2 sequences are SQVTM and ANQGSEA. The CDR3 region has the DNA TGCAGCGTCTGCCTCGGGTCCAGGGGACAGGGCACAGATACGCAGTATTTT. Translated, it gives CSVCLGSRGQGTDTQYF.